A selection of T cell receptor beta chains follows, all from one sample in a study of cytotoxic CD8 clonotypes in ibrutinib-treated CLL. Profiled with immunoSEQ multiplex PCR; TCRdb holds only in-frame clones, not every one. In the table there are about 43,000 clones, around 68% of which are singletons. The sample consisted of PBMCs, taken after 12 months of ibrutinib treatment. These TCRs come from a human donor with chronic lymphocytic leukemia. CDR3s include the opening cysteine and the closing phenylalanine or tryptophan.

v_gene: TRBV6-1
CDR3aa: CASRVDRFQPQHF

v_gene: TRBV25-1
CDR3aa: CASSESQGIYGYTF

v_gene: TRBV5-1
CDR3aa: CASSSRTGEGVEAKNIQYF

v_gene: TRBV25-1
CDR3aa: CASSGLRVENYGYTF

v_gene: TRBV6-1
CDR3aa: CASRIGQGGGGYTF

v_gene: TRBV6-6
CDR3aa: CASSYSDSLSGNTIYF

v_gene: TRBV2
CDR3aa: CASSEQADVYGYEQYF

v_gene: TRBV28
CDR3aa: CASKRDRIGANVLTF

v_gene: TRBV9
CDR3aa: CASSVVDRSEAFF

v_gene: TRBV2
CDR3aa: CASSPSFGQSYGYTF

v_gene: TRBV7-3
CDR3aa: CASSLLGGLGAEAFF

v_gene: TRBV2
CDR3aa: CASSEGGGKTQYF

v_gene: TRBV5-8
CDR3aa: CASSRQAEGHSPLHF

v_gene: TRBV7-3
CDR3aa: CASSALAGGLGAGELFF

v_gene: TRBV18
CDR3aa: CASSPGVSSYEQYF

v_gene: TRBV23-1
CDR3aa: CASSQSPLHLGRDLSYNSPLHF

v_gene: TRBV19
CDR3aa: CASSRGDGVPYEQYF

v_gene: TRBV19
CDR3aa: CASWGRDTQNTEAFF

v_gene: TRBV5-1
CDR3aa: CASSLEGGWDQPQHF

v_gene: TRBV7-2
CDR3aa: CASSPRAAKNIQYF

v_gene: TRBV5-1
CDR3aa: CASSSASQGAETQYF

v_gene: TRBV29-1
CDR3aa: CSVGQSRGYTF

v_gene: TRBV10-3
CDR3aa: CAISDPGGPRETQYF

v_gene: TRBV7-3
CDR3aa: CASSASGTENEQFF

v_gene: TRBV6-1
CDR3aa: CAGRDRGTGELFF

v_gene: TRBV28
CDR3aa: CASSRPAGEETQYF

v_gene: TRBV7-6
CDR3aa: CASSFRIDHEKLFF

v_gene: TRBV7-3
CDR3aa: CASSLVADREAYGYTF

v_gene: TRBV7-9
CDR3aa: CASSFGTGSSYEQYF

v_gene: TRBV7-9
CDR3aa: CASSRTSGRLYNEQFF

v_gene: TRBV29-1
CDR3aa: CSVGMDSWGTDTQYF

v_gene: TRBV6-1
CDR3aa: CASSANVGEQYF

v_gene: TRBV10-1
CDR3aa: CASSETRYGEQYF

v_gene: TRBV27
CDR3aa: CASSLYYPRRSGGNTIYF

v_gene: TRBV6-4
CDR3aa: CASSDSGGNDEQFF

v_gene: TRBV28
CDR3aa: CASSLNSGGAVGETQYF

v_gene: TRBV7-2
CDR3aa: CASSALGLAGARSSYEQYF

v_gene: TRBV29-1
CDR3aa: CSVRTGSEGYTF

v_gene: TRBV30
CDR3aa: CAWSGDRGEETQYF

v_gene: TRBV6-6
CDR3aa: CASSRNTEAFF